Sequencing of this TCR beta chain was carried out in a study of cytomegalovirus exposure and HLA in healthy donors. It was with 60 Vbeta and 13 Jbeta primers that the PCR ran. Sequencing was performed with immunoSEQ multiplex PCR; in TCRdb, only in-frame clones are kept and a portion is missing. The table has approximately 110,000 clones, approximately 84% seen once. This CDR3 has 15 residues. Unmatched junction bases numbered 7, after V lost 6 bases and J lost 1 base. The V gene's germline CDR1 is SGHTA and CDR2 FQGNSA. This clonotype was obtained from a man aged 50 to 59 in good health and CMV-seronegative. Sequencing was done on a sample of PBMCs. This sequence joins TRBV7-2 and TRBJ1-1; 8 nucleotides agree with TRBD1. The DNA for the CDR3 is TGTGCCAGCAGGCCAGACAGGGGAACGAACACTGAAGCTTTCTTT. Protein: CASRPDRGTNTEAFF.